This section outlines one T cell receptor (beta chain) sequence together with its context. V was shortened by 3 bases and J by 2 bases, with 4 bases between the two germline ends. This CDR3 has 11 amino acids. Germline assignment: CDR1 GTSNPN and CDR2 SVGIG (reference sequence). Noted treatment: over 15 received Ad26.COV2.S at low or high dose, single or two shots; about 5 received placebo; per-sample allocation not given. Collection of samples fell on day 63 after the first vaccine or placebo injection. Here immunoSEQ multiplex PCR was the method, and the copy in TCRdb shows in-frame clones only, minus some. The table has some 420,000 clones, 88% seen once. The sample comes from a study of Ad26.COV2.S vaccination and SARS-CoV-2 variants.

The sample in question was peripheral blood, obtained in a trial of Ad26.COV2.S vaccine versus placebo. The sequence derives from a person between 18 and 65 years old who received the Ad26.COV2.S COVID-19 vaccine or a placebo. This chain links TRBV30 with TRBJ1-1; D gene ambiguous. The CDR3 reads CAWRANTEAFF. CDR3 bases: TGTGCCTGGAGAGCTAACACTGAAGCTTTCTTT.